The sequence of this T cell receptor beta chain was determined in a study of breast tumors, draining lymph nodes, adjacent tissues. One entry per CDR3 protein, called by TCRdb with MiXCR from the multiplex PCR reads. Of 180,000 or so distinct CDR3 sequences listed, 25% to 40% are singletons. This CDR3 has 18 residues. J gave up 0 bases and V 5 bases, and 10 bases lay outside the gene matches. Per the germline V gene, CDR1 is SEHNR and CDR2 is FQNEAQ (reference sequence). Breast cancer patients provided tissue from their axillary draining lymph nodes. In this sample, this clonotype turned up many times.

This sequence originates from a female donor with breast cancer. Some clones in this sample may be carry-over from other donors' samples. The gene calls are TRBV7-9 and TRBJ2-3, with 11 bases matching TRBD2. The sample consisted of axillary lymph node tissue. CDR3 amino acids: CASSPALTSGASTDTQYF. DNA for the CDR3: TGTGCCAGCAGCCCCGCCTTGACTAGCGGGGCTAGCACAGATACGCAGTATTTT.